This T cell receptor (beta chain) emerged from a study of cytomegalovirus exposure and HLA in healthy donors. Notes on this clone: Antigen unknown.

The study ran its PCR with 60 Vbeta and 13 Jbeta primers. Libraries were prepared by immunoSEQ multiplex PCR; TCRdb keeps only in-frame clonotypes and omits some of them. The table has 150,000 to 180,000 clones, approximately 80% seen once. General study findings and limits: TCR beta chain V- and J-gene trimming was linked, in a later analysis, to a missense variant in DCLRE1C.

Trimming stripped 3 bases from V and 3 bases from J, with 5 bases between. Germline CDR1 is ENHRY and CDR2 is SYGVKD. CDR3 size: 12 residues. The chain employs TRBV10-3 and TRBJ1-2, with D unresolved. The sequencing sample was made of PBMCs. This TCR was recovered from a woman between 35 and 50 years old in good health and CMV-seropositive. This CDR3 reads CAISDNHYGYTF. The CDR3 coding sequence is TGTGCCATCAGTGACAATCACTATGGCTACACCTTC.